The T cell receptor (beta chain) described here comes from a study of shared clonotypes between healthy human individuals. Assay execution took place at the deep level. Template amounts of roughly 300 ng DNA, tens of thousands of T cell genomes, were employed in unsorted PBMC replicate PCRs. Sequencing was performed with immunoSEQ multiplex PCR; in TCRdb, only in-frame clones are kept and a portion is missing. The sample includes about 560,000 clones, around 76% of them seen just once. Caucasian adults residing in Nashville, Tennessee made up all the donors. Details on this clone: As yet, its antigen is unknown.

The CDR3 totals 15 residues. CDR1 and CDR2 (germline): SQVTM, ANQGSEA. Germline trimming cut 7 bases from V and 9 bases from J; bases unmatched to any gene: 14. Whole-study findings and limits: The researchers took only blood, and tissue repertoires probably look different.

The chain uses TRBV29-1 and TRBJ1-6, with 8 bases identical to TRBD1. This TCR derives from a woman between 35 and 50 years old in good health. Some clones in this sample may be carry-over from other donors' samples. Sequenced: PBMCs. CDR3 coding DNA: TGCAGCGCCTCAACAGGGGGAGGTTTAGGTTCACCCCTCCACTTT. Protein: CSASTGGGLGSPLHF.